The clone carrying this TCR beta chain showed up just once. These data originate in a study of blood T cell repertoires in COVID-19. Only in-frame clones appear in the TCRdb table, and some are missing; sequencing was by immunoSEQ multiplex PCR. The sample has roughly 290,000 clones; 75% to 90% are singletons. Germline loops: CDR1 MDHEN, CDR2 SYDVKM. The V end was cut by 2 bases, the J end by 4 bases, with 15 bases between. The CDR3 has 16 amino acids. Specimen: peripheral blood. The TCR comes from a woman in her thirties who had recovered from COVID-19. The chain links TRBV28 to TRBJ2-4; perhaps TRBD1 as D (6 bases). The CDR3 loop reads CASSLPAGVSKNIQYF. In DNA, the CDR3 is TGTGCCAGCAGTTTACCGGCAGGGGTGTCGAAAAACATTCAGTACTTC.